This is a list of T cell receptor beta chains from one sample in a study of relationships among human T cell subsets. TCRdb reprocessed the multiplex PCR reads via MiXCR and lists one record per CDR3 protein. The profile shows some 5,000 distinct CDR3 sequences, approximately 70% of them singletons. The sequenced sample was CD8+ T cells sorted from blood. Every receptor here comes from a man in his forties in good health. The CDR3 runs from the conserved cysteine through the conserved F or W. A D gene is named only where the DNA matches it firmly. Rows may omit the clone size; those that give it use once, few, many or a size class.

J: TRBJ2-4
V: TRBV28
size: once
D: -
CDR3: CASSSVFGAKNIQYF
DNA: TGTGCCAGCAGCTCCGTATTTGGCGCAAAAAACATTCAGTACTTC

J: TRBJ2-5
V: TRBV12-3/TRBV12-4
size: few
D: -
CDR3: CASSLAQISETQYF
DNA: TGTGCCAGCAGTTTAGCGCAGATTTCGGAGACCCAGTACTTC

J: TRBJ2-7
V: TRBV2
size: -
D: -
CDR3: CASSGQIHEQYF
DNA: TGTGCCAGCAGTGGACAGATCCACGAGCAGTACTTC

J: TRBJ1-2
V: TRBV7-8
size: -
D: -
CDR3: CASSLQSGAPNYGYTF
DNA: TGTGCCAGCAGTCTTCAATCAGGGGCCCCCAACTATGGCTACACCTTC

J: TRBJ2-7
V: TRBV28
size: -
D: -
CDR3: CASRAPHISTLSSYEQYF
DNA: TGTGCCAGCAGAGCCCCTCACATCAGCACATTGAGCTCCTACGAGCAGTACTTC

J: TRBJ1-1
V: TRBV19
size: -
D: TRBD1
CDR3: CASSTGTGNTEAFF
DNA: TGTGCCAGTAGTACCGGGACAGGGAACACTGAAGCTTTCTTT

J: TRBJ2-1
V: TRBV19
size: -
D: -
CDR3: CAASISQDYNEQFF
DNA: TGTGCCGCCAGTATCAGTCAAGACTACAATGAGCAGTTCTTC

J: TRBJ2-1
V: TRBV11-3
size: -
D: -
CDR3: CASSLDPGASNEQFF
DNA: TGTGCCAGCAGCTTAGATCCGGGGGCGAGCAATGAGCAGTTCTTC

J: TRBJ2-1
V: TRBV28
size: few
D: TRBD2
CDR3: CASSLFGGTSDLYNEQFF
DNA: TGTGCCAGCAGTTTATTTGGGGGGACTAGCGACCTTTACAATGAGCAGTTCTTC

J: TRBJ2-7
V: TRBV11-2
size: -
D: TRBD1
CDR3: CASSTSRDRPSYEQYF
DNA: TGTGCCAGCAGCACTTCACGGGACAGGCCCTCCTACGAGCAGTACTTC

J: TRBJ2-3
V: TRBV7-9
size: -
D: -
CDR3: CASSFEGILGTDTQYF
DNA: TGTGCCAGCAGCTTTGAGGGAATTTTGGGCACAGATACGCAGTATTTT

J: TRBJ2-3
V: TRBV27
size: once
D: TRBD1
CDR3: CASRSQGAWADTQYF
DNA: TGTGCCAGTCGATCACAGGGGGCTTGGGCAGATACGCAGTATTTT

J: TRBJ2-3
V: TRBV11-2
size: -
D: TRBD2
CDR3: CASSMGLAGGYTDTQYF
DNA: TGTGCCAGCAGCATGGGACTAGCGGGAGGCTACACAGATACGCAGTATTTT

J: TRBJ2-7
V: TRBV28
size: -
D: -
CDR3: CASSFPNYEQYF
DNA: TGTGCCAGCAGTTTCCCAAACTACGAGCAGTACTTC

J: TRBJ2-1
V: TRBV12-3/TRBV12-4
size: -
D: TRBD2
CDR3: CASFPGGTYNEQFF
DNA: TGTGCCAGCTTCCCGGGGGGAACCTACAATGAGCAGTTCTTC

J: TRBJ2-7
V: TRBV27
size: few
D: TRBD1
CDR3: CASSSTGTGGSYEQYF
DNA: TGTGCCAGCAGTTCCACCGGGACAGGGGGCAGCTACGAGCAGTACTTC

J: TRBJ1-1
V: TRBV20-1
size: medium-sized
D: TRBD1
CDR3: CSANKDRVPEAFF
DNA: TGCAGTGCTAACAAGGACAGGGTCCCTGAAGCTTTCTTT

J: TRBJ2-1
V: TRBV19
size: -
D: -
CDR3: CASSISSAYNEQFF
DNA: TGTGCCAGTAGTATATCTAGCGCCTACAATGAGCAGTTCTTC

J: TRBJ2-6
V: TRBV5-1
size: -
D: -
CDR3: CASSKSAHRDSGANVLTF
DNA: TGCGCCAGCAGCAAATCCGCTCACAGGGACTCTGGGGCCAACGTCCTGACTTTC

J: TRBJ2-7
V: TRBV20-1
size: -
D: -
CDR3: CGARNPGPGESYEQYF
DNA: TGCGGTGCTAGAAACCCTGGACCGGGGGAATCCTACGAGCAGTACTTC

J: TRBJ2-3
V: TRBV7-9
size: few
D: TRBD2
CDR3: CASSPAGDRTDTQYF
DNA: TGTGCTAGCAGCCCAGCGGGGGACCGCACAGATACGCAGTATTTT

J: TRBJ2-5
V: TRBV5-1
size: -
D: -
CDR3: CASSQETQYF
DNA: TGCGCCAGCAGCCAAGAGACCCAGTACTTC

J: TRBJ2-5
V: TRBV18
size: -
D: TRBD1
CDR3: CASSPRTGGNQETQYF
DNA: TGTGCCAGCTCACCCCGGACAGGGGGGAACCAAGAGACCCAGTACTTC

J: TRBJ2-1
V: TRBV7-9
size: -
D: TRBD2
CDR3: CASSLSGLADSNEQFF
DNA: TGTGCCAGCAGCCTTTCGGGACTAGCGGACAGCAATGAGCAGTTCTTC

J: TRBJ2-5
V: TRBV19
size: -
D: TRBD1
CDR3: CASSPPDRLETQYF
DNA: TGTGCCAGTAGTCCCCCGGACAGGTTGGAGACCCAGTACTTC

J: TRBJ2-1
V: TRBV29-1
size: medium-sized
D: -
CDR3: CSVPTGNNEQFF
DNA: TGCAGCGTCCCTACAGGGAACAATGAGCAGTTCTTC

J: TRBJ2-7
V: TRBV2
size: once
D: -
CDR3: CASSEAQGSEQYF
DNA: TGTGCCAGCAGTGAAGCCCAGGGTTCCGAGCAGTACTTC

J: TRBJ2-1
V: TRBV15
size: once
D: -
CDR3: CATSRETSYNEQFF
DNA: TGTGCCACCAGCAGAGAGACTAGCTACAATGAGCAGTTCTTC

J: TRBJ2-7
V: TRBV28
size: -
D: -
CDR3: CASSFRVSSYGQYF
DNA: TGTGCCAGCAGTTTCAGGGTTAGCTCCTACGGGCAGTACTTC

J: TRBJ2-1
V: TRBV19
size: -
D: -
CDR3: CASSISGFPTNEQFF
DNA: TGTGCCAGTAGTATCTCCGGGTTCCCCACCAATGAGCAGTTCTTC

J: TRBJ2-7
V: TRBV5-4
size: -
D: TRBD1
CDR3: CASSWTGGSYEQYF
DNA: TGCGCCAGCAGCTGGACAGGGGGCTCCTACGAGCAGTACTTC

J: TRBJ2-5
V: TRBV7-9
size: -
D: TRBD1
CDR3: CASSSSRDSQETQYF
DNA: TGTGCCAGCAGCTCTTCGAGGGACAGCCAAGAGACCCAGTACTTC

J: TRBJ1-1
V: TRBV6-5
size: -
D: -
CDR3: CASTNGGVDTEAFF
DNA: TGTGCCAGCACGAACGGGGGAGTTGACACTGAAGCTTTCTTT

J: TRBJ2-5
V: TRBV13
size: -
D: -
CDR3: CASSPEREETQYF
DNA: TGTGCCAGCAGCCCGGAGCGGGAAGAGACCCAGTACTTC

J: TRBJ2-3
V: TRBV30
size: -
D: -
CDR3: CAWSVRELDTDTQYF
DNA: TGTGCCTGGAGTGTAAGGGAACTAGACACAGATACGCAGTATTTT

J: TRBJ2-7
V: TRBV20-1
size: -
D: -
CDR3: CSAREGLASYEQYF
DNA: TGCAGTGCTAGAGAGGGTTTGGCCTCCTACGAGCAGTACTTC

J: TRBJ2-3
V: TRBV21-1
size: -
D: -
CDR3: CASSKGDRELADTQYF
DNA: TGTGCCAGCAGCAAAGGGGACAGGGAGTTAGCAGATACGCAGTATTTT

J: TRBJ2-5
V: TRBV30
size: -
D: TRBD2
CDR3: CAWSRTSPETQYF
DNA: TGTGCCTGGAGCCGGACTAGCCCCGAGACCCAGTACTTC